The 17 T cell receptor beta chains listed next were all sequenced from one sample in a study of OX40 agonist ivuxolimab in advanced cancers. TCRdb keeps only in-frame clones here, not all; method: immunoSEQ multiplex PCR. The repertoire has over 100,000 clones, over 75% of them found once; the top ten carry less than 1.1%. Sequenced material: CD4+ or CD8+ T cells sorted from blood, taken in a trial of the OX40 agonist ivuxolimab. The receptors originated from an adult with an advanced solid tumor such as melanoma, head and neck, liver or kidney cancer.

This clone was picked up one time. Other DNA sequences in this specimen translate into the identical CDR3. The V and J genes are TRBV7-6 and TRBJ2-5, with D tentatively TRBD1 (5 bases). CDR3 length: 14 residues. The V gene's germline CDR1 is SGHVS and CDR2 FNYEAQ. V lost 4 bases to trimming and J lost 3 bases, with 12 bases between them. CDR3 in DNA: TGTGCCAGCAGCTCAAATGAAGGGGAAGAGACCCAGTACTTC. Protein: CASSSNEGEETQYF.

The chain couples TRBV9 to TRBJ1-3, with D unclear. Per germline, CDR1 SGDLS and CDR2 YYNGEE. The CDR3 covers 13 residues. The germline V and J ends were trimmed by 3 bases and 0 bases, with 4 bases remaining between them. This CDR3 is CASSALSGNTIYF. The DNA of the CDR3 is TGTGCCAGCAGCGCCCTCTCTGGAAACACCATATATTTT.

The V gene is TRBV28, the J gene TRBJ2-5, with a tentative D call TRBD1 (6 bases). Germline CDR1 and CDR2: MDHEN and SYDVKM. The germline V and J ends were trimmed by 1 base and 4 bases, with 10 bases remaining between them. This CDR3 has 14 amino acids. CDR3 amino acids: CASSLLGARETQYF. CDR3 bases: TGTGCCAGCAGTTTATTGGGGGCAAGAGAGACCCAGTACTTC.

This chain links TRBV9 with TRBJ2-1, with D unclear. V gave up 0 bases and J gave up 0 bases, with 7 bases separating them. The germline gives CDR1 SGDLS, CDR2 YYNGEE. CDR3 size: 15 residues. This chain's CDR3 is CASSVVVGSYNEQFF. CDR3 coding DNA: TGTGCCAGCAGCGTAGTAGTGGGCTCCTACAATGAGCAGTTCTTC.

V usage is TRBV7-2 and J usage is TRBJ2-7; D is perhaps TRBD1 (5 bases). CDR3 length equals 15 residues. V lost 1 base, J lost 2 bases, and 12 bases lay in between. Germline CDR1 is SGHTA and CDR2 is FQGNSA. In DNA form, the CDR3 reads TGTGCCAGCAGCTTAGACAGACAGCTGACCTACGAGCAGTACTTC. This encodes CASSLDRQLTYEQYF.

The chain couples TRBV28 to TRBJ2-7; D may be TRBD1 (5 bases). Trimming pared 6 bases from V and 5 bases from J, leaving 20 bases between. This CDR3 is 15 amino acids long. Germline CDR1 and CDR2: MDHEN and SYDVKM. The CDR3 sequence is CASSPPGQGRDEQYF. The CDR3 DNA follows: TGTGCCAGCAGCCCCCCCGGGCAGGGTAGGGACGAGCAGTACTTC.

V gene TRBV7-9 combines with J gene TRBJ2-7, with 9 positions matching TRBD1. The CDR3 is 14 amino acids. V shed 4 bases and J 6 bases; nucleotides not matched to a gene: 7. Per the germline V gene, CDR1 is SEHNR and CDR2 is FQNEAQ (reference sequence). This CDR3 reads CASSSGQGSGEQYF. The CDR3 nucleotides read TGTGCCAGCAGCTCGGGACAGGGATCTGGCGAGCAGTACTTC.

This rearrangement joins TRBV5-3 to TRBJ2-7, with no clear D. TRBV5-3 is an ORF, with its function uncertain. Trimming stripped 9 bases from V and 2 bases from J, with 18 bases between. The CDR3 extends over 14 amino acids. As DNA, the CDR3 is TGTGCCACCCTAGGGAAGTTTGAAACCTACGAGCAGTACTTC. It codes for CATLGKFETYEQYF.

The chain couples TRBV4-2 to TRBJ2-4; no clear D gene. This CDR3 has 17 amino acids. The V and J ends lost 0 bases and 6 bases respectively, with 18 bases between them. The germline gives CDR1 LGHNA, CDR2 YNFKEQ. CDR3 coding DNA: TGTGCCAGCAGCCAAGAGCCCCGGAACAGAGCATTAAACATTCAGTACTTC. As protein: CASSQEPRNRALNIQYF.

The V call is TRBV4-3, the J call TRBJ2-5; a possible D gene is TRBD2 (6 bases). Germline CDR1 and CDR2: LGHNA and YSLEER. Trimming took off 4 bases at V and 4 bases at J, with 16 bases between the two ends. The CDR3 extends over 15 amino acids. CDR3: CASSRLKGGGETQYF. CDR3 DNA sequence: TGCGCCAGCAGCCGCCTAAAGGGAGGAGGAGAGACCCAGTACTTC.

CDR3 coding DNA: TGTGCCAGCAGTCCCGCCTCGGGCAGGGGGACTGAAGCTTTCTTT. Translated, it gives CASSPASGRGTEAFF. This chain uses TRBV28 with TRBJ1-1; 7 positions match TRBD1. The J segment lost 5 bases and the V segment lost 5 bases, leaving 11 bases of the junction unmatched. There are 15 residues in the CDR3. The germline CDR1 and CDR2 sequences are MDHEN and SYDVKM.

V usage is TRBV4-3 and J usage is TRBJ2-3, with D tentatively TRBD2 (6 bases). V gave up 0 bases and J gave up 6 bases, with 10 bases separating them. This CDR3 contains 14 residues. Germline CDR1 and CDR2: LGHNA and YSLEER. The CDR3 region has the DNA TGCGCCAGCAGCCAAGATGGGAGGAGGGATACGCAGTATTTT. It encodes CASSQDGRRDTQYF.

This chain uses TRBV5-1 with TRBJ2-3; 10 bases are shared with TRBD1. Germline-derived CDR1 and CDR2 are SGHRS and YFSETQ. V was clipped by 0 bases and J by 5 bases; unmatched bases: 6. CDR3 length: 16 amino acids. CDR3 loop: CASSLAGTGDVDTQYF. For the CDR3, the DNA is TGCGCCAGCAGCTTGGCCGGGACAGGGGATGTAGATACGCAGTATTTT.

J is TRBJ2-7 and V is TRBV7-2; TRBD2 aligns across 9 bases. Losses at the gene ends were 3 bases for V and 3 bases for J; bases not matched to a gene: 3. The germline gives CDR1 SGHTA, CDR2 FQGNSA. This CDR3 has 14 amino acids. The chain's CDR3 is CASSFSRGGYEQYF. Written as DNA, the CDR3 is TGTGCCAGCAGCTTTTCGCGGGGGGGCTACGAGCAGTACTTC.

The rearrangement uses TRBV7-3 and TRBJ2-3, with 10 bases aligning to TRBD1. Germline V gives CDR1 SGHTA, CDR2 FQGTGA. V was pared by 5 bases and J by 5 bases, with 4 bases of the junction left unmatched. The CDR3 is 14 amino acids. The CDR3 sequence is CASSQRDRGDTQYF. CDR3 sequence (DNA): TGTGCCAGCAGCCAGCGGGACAGGGGAGATACGCAGTATTTT.

The rearrangement links TRBV13 to TRBJ2-7, with TRBD1 matching over 7 bases. Per the germline V gene, CDR1 is PRHDT and CDR2 is FYEKMQ (reference sequence). There are 13 residues in the CDR3. V was clipped by 0 bases and J by 4 bases; unmatched bases: 0. DNA for the CDR3: TGTGCCAGCAGCTTAGGGGGACAGTACGAGCAGTACTTC. As protein: CASSLGGQYEQYF.

The chain joins TRBV9 to TRBJ2-3; D is unclear. V lost 0 bases to trimming and J lost 0 bases, with 8 bases between them. The CDR3 extends over 15 amino acids. Germline-derived CDR1 and CDR2 are SGDLS and YYNGEE. CDR3 nucleotides: TGTGCCAGCAGCGTAGTTCATTCTAGCACAGATACGCAGTATTTT. Protein product: CASSVVHSSTDTQYF. The whole variable domain, filled in from reference TRBV9 and TRBJ2-3, reads DSGVTQTPKHLITATGQRVTLRCSPRSGDLSVYWYQQSLDQGLQFLIQYYNGEERAKGNILERFSAQQFPDLHSELNLSSLELGDSALYFCASSVVHSSTDTQYFGPGTRLTVL.